Each of the 20 T cell receptor beta chains below was sequenced from the same sample in a study of CD8 T cells in Susac syndrome. Reverse transcription of roughly 0.45 to 1 ug RNA used random hexamers. Each CDR3 protein gets one entry after TCRdb re-called the immunoSEQ multiplex PCR reads with MiXCR. The sample has 150,000 to 190,000 distinct CDR3 sequences, around 95% seen once; the top ten hold about 0.15%. The sequencing sample was made of CD8+ T cells from PBMCs. The source of these receptors is a human donor with multiple sclerosis.

The chain has TRBV12-3 or TRBV12-4 and TRBJ2-1; D unresolved. V lost 1 base and J 13 bases, leaving 8 bases between the germline ends. The CDR3 is 11 residues long. The CDR3 nucleotides read TGTGCCAGCAGTTTAGGAGTTAGCCAGTTCTTC. Protein sequence: CASSLGVSQFF.

The J gene is TRBJ2-7, the V gene TRBV28, with a possible D match to TRBD2 (5 bases). This CDR3 comprises 12 residues. Germline CDR1 MDHEN, CDR2 SYDVKM. The V gene lost 6 bases and the J gene lost 4 bases, with 10 bases spanning the gap. CDR3 sequence reads: CASSPGGYEQYV. CDR3 DNA sequence: TGTGCCAGCAGCCCTGGAGGATACGAGCAGTACGTC.

The CDR3: CASSLTYYEQYF. The DNA of the CDR3 is TGTGCCAGCAGCTTAACCTACTACGAGCAGTACTTC. The J gene is TRBJ2-7, the V gene TRBV11-2; D not certain. The CDR3 covers 12 residues. Trimming left V 2 bases short and J 3 bases short, with 5 bases between. The V gene's germline CDR1 is SGHAT and CDR2 FQNNGV.

The rearrangement links TRBV29-1 to TRBJ1-2; D ambiguous. This CDR3 spans 12 amino acids. V was trimmed by 3 bases and J by 4 bases, leaving 9 bases between them. Germline V gives CDR1 SQVTM, CDR2 ANQGSEA. The CDR3 region has the DNA TGCAGCGTTGATATTCTGGGCTATGGCTACACCTTC. Translating gives CSVDILGYGYTF.

This clonotype was observed once. The chain joins TRBV7-3 to TRBJ2-6; weak D call: TRBD1 (5 bases). The V gene's germline CDR1 is SGHTA and CDR2 FQGTGA. Trimming took 6 bases from V and 3 from J, leaving 15 bases between them. CDR3 length equals 16 residues. In nucleotides, the CDR3 is TGTGCCAGCAGGGGTGGCAGGGCTAATGGGGCCAACGTCCTGACTTTC. It encodes CASRGGRANGANVLTF. The variable domain in full, with the rest retrieved from reference TRBV7-3 and TRBJ2-6, is GAGVSQTPSNKVTEKGKYVELRCDPISGHTALYWYRQSLGQGPEFLIYFQGTGAADDSGLPNDRFFAVRPEGSVSTLKIQRTERGDSAVYLCASRGGRANGANVLTFGAGSRLTVL.

The DNA of the CDR3 is TGTGCCACCACGACAGGACCAGGGAACGAGCAGTACTTC. It codes for CATTTGPGNEQYF. The chain couples TRBV7-9 to TRBJ2-7; a possible D gene is TRBD1 (6 bases). The germline CDR1 and CDR2 sequences are SEHNR and FQNEAQ (reference sequence). The CDR3 runs 13 residues. Trimming cost V 10 bases and J 5 bases, with 18 bases left between them.

This chain links TRBV9 with TRBJ2-1; 9 nucleotides match TRBD1. V gave up 3 bases and J gave up 4 bases; unmatched junction bases: 5. There are 15 residues in the CDR3. Germline CDR1 and CDR2: SGDLS and YYNGEE. CDR3 sequence reads: CASSGVQGAYNEQFF. CDR3 bases: TGTGCCAGCAGCGGTGTACAGGGGGCGTACAATGAGCAGTTCTTC.

This clonotype was recorded only once. The genes are TRBV5-1 and TRBJ2-3; 8 bases match TRBD2. The CDR3 runs to 16 residues. V trimming: 0 bases; J trimming: 1 base; junction bases outside the gene matches: 4. Germline V gives CDR1 SGHRS, CDR2 YFSETQ. Written as DNA, the CDR3 is TGCGCCAGCAGCTTGGTTGGAGCGGGGGGCACAGATACGCAGTATTTT. The encoded protein is CASSLVGAGGTDTQYF.

This rearrangement joins TRBV3-1 to TRBJ2-2; D might be TRBD1 (5 bases). The ends were cut back, 5 bases at V and 4 bases at J, with 14 bases in the middle. CDR3 length: 15 residues. CDR1 is LGHDT, CDR2 YNNKEL, per germline (reference sequence). The CDR3 DNA reads TGTGCCAGCAGCAACCCCGCAGGGTCCACCGGGGAGCTGTTTTTT. This translates into CASSNPAGSTGELFF.

The rearrangement uses TRBV7-9 and TRBJ2-7; D may be TRBD2 (6 bases). Trimming pared 4 bases from V and 4 bases from J, leaving 14 bases between. The CDR3 covers 14 residues. Germline V gene lookup returns CDR1 SEHNR and CDR2 FQNEAQ (reference sequence). CDR3 sequence (DNA): TGTGCCAGCAGCTACGGGAGTGAGTGGTACGAGCAGTACTTC. It encodes CASSYGSEWYEQYF.

The chain links TRBV7-3 to TRBJ2-3; D may be TRBD2 (6 bases). The CDR3 extends over 15 amino acids. Trimming cost V 5 bases and J 2 bases, with 14 bases left between them. CDR1 is SGHTA, CDR2 FQGTGA, per germline. The CDR3 is CASSPFAGTTDTQYF. The CDR3 nucleotides read TGTGCCAGCAGCCCTTTCGCGGGGACCACAGATACGCAGTATTTT.

The chain joins TRBV7-2 to TRBJ1-1, with D possibly TRBD1 on 5 matching bases. Between the trimmed V and J ends, which lost 5 bases and 3 bases, there was a span of 22 bases. The length of the CDR3 is 17 residues. Germline assignment: CDR1 SGHTA and CDR2 FQGNSA. CDR3 residues: CASSLGLRQSSDTEAFF. CDR3 DNA: TGTGCCAGCAGCCTGGGACTTCGCCAATCCTCTGACACTGAAGCTTTCTTT.

The V gene is TRBV30, the J gene TRBJ1-1; possible D gene TRBD1, 5 bases. Germline CDR1 and CDR2: GTSNPN and SVGIG (reference sequence). The CDR3 sequence is 12 residues long. The V end lost 4 bases, the J end lost 4 bases, and 10 bases lay between the germline ends. CDR3 sequence reads: CAWMGVGTEAFF. For the CDR3, the DNA is TGTGCCTGGATGGGGGTTGGCACTGAAGCTTTCTTT.

CDR3 protein: CSAYKARVAYNEQFF. CDR3 in DNA: TGCAGCGCCTACAAGGCCAGGGTCGCTTACAATGAGCAGTTCTTC. The chain recombines TRBV29-1 with TRBJ2-1, with D maybe TRBD1 (5 bases). Between the trimmed V and J ends, which lost 7 bases and 4 bases, there was a span of 20 bases. This CDR3 has 15 residues. Germline V gives CDR1 SQVTM, CDR2 ANQGSEA.

This chain links TRBV18 with TRBJ2-5; no firm D call. V lost 0 bases to trimming and J lost 5 bases, with 7 bases between them. The germline CDR1 and CDR2 sequences are KGHSH and LQKENI. The CDR3 is made up of 13 amino acids. The CDR3 DNA follows: TGTGCCAGCTCACCACCGTTCTATGAGACCCAGTACTTC. Amino acids: CASSPPFYETQYF.

This sequence joins TRBV2 and TRBJ2-7; weak D call: TRBD2 (5 bases). The CDR3 length is 16 residues. The V end lost 7 bases, the J end lost 2 bases, and 21 bases lay between the germline ends. The germline V gene encodes CDR1 SNHLY and CDR2 FYNNEI. CDR3 residues: CASKALRVGPPYEQYF. In DNA, the CDR3 is TGTGCCAGCAAAGCGTTGCGGGTCGGACCTCCCTACGAGCAGTACTTC.

This clonotype came up once. J is TRBJ2-2 and V is TRBV9; D is possibly TRBD2 (5 bases). CDR3 size: 17 residues. Trimming stripped 0 bases from V and 4 bases from J, with 16 bases between. CDR1 SGDLS and CDR2 YYNGEE come from the germline V gene. The CDR3 loop is CASSVGSSGRGTGELFF. CDR3 in DNA: TGTGCCAGCAGCGTAGGATCCAGCGGTCGAGGCACCGGGGAGCTGTTTTTT.

This chain uses TRBV3-1 with TRBJ2-7; D uncertain. Germline CDR1 LGHDT, CDR2 YNNKEL (reference sequence). Trimming took 4 bases from V and 5 from J, leaving 15 bases between them. The CDR3 spans 14 residues. CDR3 in amino acids: CASSPGWAGDEQYV. The CDR3 nucleotides are TGTGCCAGCAGCCCCGGTTGGGCAGGCGACGAGCAGTACGTC.

The V gene is TRBV10-3, the J gene TRBJ2-7; D perhaps matches TRBD2 (5 bases). The CDR3 spans 12 residues. Germline V gene lookup returns CDR1 ENHRY and CDR2 SYGVKD. Trimming took off 2 bases at V and 3 bases at J, with 5 bases between the two ends. CDR3 nucleotide sequence: TGTGCCATCAGTGAGGGGAGCTACGAGCAGTACGTC. Amino acids: CAISEGSYEQYV.

This chain links TRBV13 with TRBJ2-7; D unclear. Looked up from germline, CDR1 is PRHDT and CDR2 is FYEKMQ (reference sequence). Deletions cut 5 bases from V and 3 bases from J, with 14 bases between. The CDR3 sequence is 14 residues long. The CDR3 sequence: CASSPSYRLYEQYV. The CDR3 nucleotides read TGTGCCAGCAGCCCTTCGTATAGGCTCTACGAGCAGTACGTC.